This T cell receptor beta chain was profiled in a study of beta chain features in type 1 diabetes. What was sequenced were expressed TCRB transcripts, since all of the isolated RNA had been reverse transcribed. Libraries were prepared by immunoSEQ multiplex PCR; TCRdb keeps only in-frame clonotypes and omits some of them. The sample lists 300,000 to 350,000 clones, approximately 8.2% occurring once. Germline V gene lookup returns CDR1 SNHLY and CDR2 FYNNEI. The CDR3 length is 14 residues. The rearrangement uses TRBV2 and TRBJ2-5; D remains ambiguous. The J call may be wrong; the DNA end is better matched by TRBJ2-7. Sequencing input: central memory CD4+ T cells from blood. The clonotype comes from a woman in her late teens or twenties in good health. The DNA of the CDR3 is TGTGCCAGCAGTGAGCAGGCCATCTCCTACGAGCAGTACTTC. Translating gives CASSEQAISYEQYF.